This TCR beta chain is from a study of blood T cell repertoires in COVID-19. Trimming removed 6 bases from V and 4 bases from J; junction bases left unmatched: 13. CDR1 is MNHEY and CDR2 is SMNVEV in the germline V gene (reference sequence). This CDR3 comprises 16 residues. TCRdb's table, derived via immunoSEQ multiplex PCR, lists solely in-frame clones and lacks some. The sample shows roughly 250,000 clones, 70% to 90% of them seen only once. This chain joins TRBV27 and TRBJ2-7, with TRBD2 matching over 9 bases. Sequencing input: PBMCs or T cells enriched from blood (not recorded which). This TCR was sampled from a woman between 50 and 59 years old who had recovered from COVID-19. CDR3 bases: TGTGCCAGCAGGGCGGCGGGTAGCGGGAGTTGGTACGAGCAGTACTTC. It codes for CASRAAGSGSWYEQYF.